The present T cell receptor (beta chain) was sequenced within a study of preoperative IRX-2 immunotherapy in early breast cancer. This clone was observed a few times. Some clones are missing from TCRdb's copy, which holds only in-frame ones; the method was immunoSEQ multiplex PCR. The sample holds approximately 26,000 clones; 75% are singletons and the top ten take around 6.5%. The germline V and J ends were trimmed by 6 bases and 5 bases, with 13 bases remaining between them. The CDR3 is 13 amino acids. Treatment defined: preoperative locoregional IRX-2 cytokine immunotherapy. Samples came from a phase Ib trial of preoperative locoregional IRX-2 cytokine immunotherapy.

Sequencing used lymph node tissue, obtained after IRX-2 immunotherapy. The chain is built from TRBV23-1 and TRBJ1-1, with D perhaps TRBD1 (6 bases). TRBV23-1 is assigned to the ORF class and has an uncertain function. The receptor was derived from a human donor with breast cancer. DNA for the CDR3: TGCGCCAGCAGCCGTAAAGGGGGAACTGAAGCTTTCTTT. Translation gives CASSRKGGTEAFF.